A selection of T cell receptor beta chains follows, all from one sample in a study of T cells in Graves' hyperthyroidism and ophthalmopathy. TCRdb re-analysed the multiplex PCR reads in MiXCR, keeping a single row per CDR3 protein. The sample holds around 620,000 distinct CDR3 sequences, approximately 15% seen once. Input material: blood. Source of these receptors: a woman under 30 with Graves' ophthalmopathy. The CDR3 runs from the conserved cysteine through the conserved F or W. The order of the fields is V gene, D gene, J gene, CDR3 protein. A D gene is named only where the DNA matches it firmly.

TRBV7-9	NA	TRBJ1-2	CASSLVYPGLPVHAGYTF
TRBV11-2	TRBD2	TRBJ2-3	CASSPRLAGGTDTQYF
TRBV12-3/TRBV12-4	NA	TRBJ1-6	CASSQTSLRPLHF
TRBV5-5	TRBD1	TRBJ2-3	CASSFGTASTDTQYF
TRBV19	NA	TRBJ2-4	CASSPMLAKNIQYF
TRBV6-1	TRBD1	TRBJ2-5	CASSYGRTGGLQETQYF
TRBV20-1	TRBD1	TRBJ1-6	CSARHRDSYSPLHF
TRBV11-3	NA	TRBJ2-6	CASSLDVLPKLRGSGANVLTF
TRBV9	TRBD2	TRBJ2-1	CASSVAGTSAPLYNEQFF
TRBV20-1	TRBD1	TRBJ2-7	CSASRQGAELGEQYF
TRBV7-9	TRBD1	TRBJ1-4	CASSFGQGGATNEKLFF
TRBV28	NA	TRBJ2-7	CASSLQPSSYEQYF
TRBV6-1	TRBD1	TRBJ2-7	CASSETGFYEQYF
TRBV28	NA	TRBJ2-1	CASSLRTRGDEQFF
TRBV11-2	TRBD1	TRBJ2-5	CASSLDGGQGLGETQYF
TRBV20-1	NA	TRBJ1-4	CSARERGVTDEKLFF
TRBV27	TRBD1	TRBJ1-2	CASSLLDRGGYTF
TRBV3-1	TRBD2	TRBJ2-1	CASSQAGAGEDNEQFF
TRBV5-6	TRBD2	TRBJ2-7	CASSLWAGDPGGGEQYF
TRBV7-9	NA	TRBJ2-7	CASSLSGADEQYF
TRBV2	NA	TRBJ1-1	CASSESDQEEIF
TRBV20-1	TRBD2	TRBJ2-3	CSATGTSGSSTDTQYF
TRBV3-1	TRBD1	TRBJ2-1	CASSQAGTGINEQFF
TRBV2	NA	TRBJ2-7	CASTLSYEQYF
TRBV28	TRBD2	TRBJ2-2	CASSSEWTSGRPDTGELFF
TRBV15	NA	TRBJ2-3	CATSREGPHTQYF
TRBV19	NA	TRBJ2-3	CAARGIATDTQYF
TRBV3-1	NA	TRBJ1-4	CASSQAAGARNEKLFF
TRBV20-1	TRBD1	TRBJ2-7	CSARGDRDLYEQYF
TRBV20-1	NA	TRBJ1-5	CSARDPRTAQGQPQHF